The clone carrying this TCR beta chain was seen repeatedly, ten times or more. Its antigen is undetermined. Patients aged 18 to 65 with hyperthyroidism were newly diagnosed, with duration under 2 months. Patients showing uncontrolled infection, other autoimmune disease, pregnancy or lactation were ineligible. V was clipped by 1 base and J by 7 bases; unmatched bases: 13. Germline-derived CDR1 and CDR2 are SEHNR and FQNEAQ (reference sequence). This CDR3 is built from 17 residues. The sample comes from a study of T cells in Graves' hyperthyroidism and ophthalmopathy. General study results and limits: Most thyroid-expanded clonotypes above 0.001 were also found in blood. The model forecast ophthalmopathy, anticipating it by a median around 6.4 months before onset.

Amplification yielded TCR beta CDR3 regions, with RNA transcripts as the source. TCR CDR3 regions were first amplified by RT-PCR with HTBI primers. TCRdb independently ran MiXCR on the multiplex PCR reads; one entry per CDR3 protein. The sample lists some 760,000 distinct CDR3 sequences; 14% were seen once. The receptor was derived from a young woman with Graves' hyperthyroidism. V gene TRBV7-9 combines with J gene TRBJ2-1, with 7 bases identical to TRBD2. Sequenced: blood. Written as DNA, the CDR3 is TGTGCCAGCAGCTTAGTACCCCCCGCGGGAGTCTTAAATGAGCAGTTCTTC. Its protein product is CASSLVPPAGVLNEQFF.